The 30 T cell receptor beta chains below come from one sample, sequenced in a study of shared clonotypes between healthy human individuals. Positively selected for CCR7, the CD45RO-negative cells used as naive CD8 cells excluded terminally differentiated effector memory CD45RA+ cells. Repertoires were generated with immunoSEQ multiplex PCR, while TCRdb's copy carries only in-frame clones and drops some. The table includes about 2,100,000 clones, 90% to 95% detected once. The specimen was naive CD8+ T cells from PBMCs. Receptor source: a young man in good health. Some clones in this sample may be carry-over from other donors' samples.

The chain carries TRBV14 and TRBJ2-2, with TRBD2 identical over 11 bases. CDR1 and CDR2 (germline): SGHDN, FVKESK. V gave up 5 bases and J gave up 2 bases; unmatched junction bases: 7. The CDR3 sequence is 17 residues long. The DNA for the CDR3 is TGTGCCAGCAGCGGACTAGCGGGCCTGGTAAACACCGGGGAGCTGTTTTTT. Translated: CASSGLAGLVNTGELFF. Together with reference TRBV14 and TRBJ2-2, the CDR3 gives the full variable domain: EAGVTQFPSHSVIEKGQTVTLRCDPISGHDNLYWYRRVMGKEIKFLLHFVKESKQDESGMPNNRFLAERTGGTYSTLKVQPAELEDSGVYFCASSGLAGLVNTGELFFGEGSRLTVL.

J is TRBJ2-1 and V is TRBV5-1, with 10 bases aligning to TRBD2. With V trimmed by 0 bases and J by 2 bases, 8 bases remained unmatched. The length of the CDR3 is 18 residues. Germline V gene data show CDR1 as SGHRS and CDR2 as YFSETQ. The DNA of the CDR3 is TGCGCCAGCAGCTTGGCGCTAGCGGGAGTTATCCCCTACAATGAGCAGTTCTTC. The encoded protein is CASSLALAGVIPYNEQFF.

The V and J genes are TRBV29-1 and TRBJ2-1; D may be TRBD2 (6 bases). This CDR3 has 15 residues. Trimming took off 4 bases at V and 1 base at J, with 14 bases between the two ends. The germline V gene encodes CDR1 SQVTM and CDR2 ANQGSEA. The chain's CDR3 is CSVAGTSHSYNEQFF. DNA for the CDR3: TGCAGCGTTGCCGGGACTTCCCATTCCTACAATGAGCAGTTCTTC.

The V gene is TRBV27, the J gene TRBJ2-1, with TRBD1 as a possible D gene (6 bases). Germline V gene data show CDR1 as MNHEY and CDR2 as SMNVEV (reference sequence). Trimming shortened V by 0 bases and J by 3 bases, and 15 bases separated the two germline ends. The CDR3 totals 17 residues. CDR3 region: CASSLSYGGARYNEQFF. As DNA, the CDR3 is TGTGCCAGCAGTTTATCGTATGGGGGCGCACGCTACAATGAGCAGTTCTTC.

The chain carries TRBV4-3 and TRBJ2-3; perhaps D is TRBD1 or TRBD2 (5 bases each). The V gene's germline CDR1 is LGHNA and CDR2 YSLEER. V was shortened by 2 bases and J by 0 bases, with 15 bases between the two germline ends. The CDR3 is 17 amino acids. This CDR3 reads CASSQRVGVGSTDTQYF. In DNA form, the CDR3 reads TGCGCCAGCAGCCAAAGGGTGGGGGTAGGGAGCACAGATACGCAGTATTTT.

Only one count was recorded for this clone. Here the CDR3 reads CASSESGTAFYGYTF. CDR3 nucleotide sequence: TGTGCCAGCAGTGAGAGCGGGACAGCATTCTATGGCTACACCTTC. The chain recombines TRBV7-9 with TRBJ1-2; TRBD1 aligns across 7 bases. Germline V CDR1 and CDR2: SEHNR, FQNEAQ (reference sequence). The V and J ends lost 6 bases and 4 bases, in that order; junction bases with no gene match: 11. The CDR3 length is 15 residues.

Regarding this clone: This sample also contains other DNA sequences that code for the same CDR3. The V and J genes are TRBV9 and TRBJ2-1, with D uncertain. The CDR3 is 12 residues long. Per the germline V gene, CDR1 is SGDLS and CDR2 is YYNGEE. V shed 2 bases and J shed 4 bases, with 4 bases lying between them. CDR3 in DNA: TGTGCCAGCAGCGTGAGTTACAATGAGCAGTTCTTC. It yields the protein CASSVSYNEQFF.

This clone was counted once. This rearrangement joins TRBV7-9 to TRBJ1-1, with D possibly matching TRBD1 (5 bases). From germline, CDR1 is SEHNR and CDR2 FQNEAQ (reference sequence). Trimming removed 7 bases at V and 3 bases at J, with 9 bases between. The CDR3 loop spans 12 amino acids. DNA for the CDR3: TGTGCCAGCATCGGAGGGGACACTGAAGCTTTCTTT. This sequence encodes CASIGGDTEAFF.

The chain combines TRBV9 with TRBJ2-3; possibly TRBD2 for D (5 bases). Germline loops: CDR1 SGDLS, CDR2 YYNGEE. The CDR3 sequence is 13 residues long. The V end was cut by 0 bases, the J end by 4 bases, with 6 bases between. CDR3 loop: CASSVEAADTQYF. CDR3 bases: TGTGCCAGCAGCGTAGAAGCGGCAGATACGCAGTATTTT.

The V call is TRBV4-1, the J call TRBJ2-7, with D possibly being TRBD1 (5 bases). The CDR3 has 14 amino acids. Germline loops: CDR1 MGHRA, CDR2 YSYEKL. V lost 1 base to trimming and J lost 4 bases, with 11 bases between them. The CDR3 loop reads CASSQVIGVYEQYF. DNA of the CDR3: TGCGCCAGCAGCCAAGTCATAGGGGTATACGAGCAGTACTTC.

The chain joins TRBV4-1 to TRBJ1-2; D remains unclear. CDR3 length: 14 amino acids. Germline values: CDR1 MGHRA, CDR2 YSYEKL. V was cut by 2 bases and J by 6 bases, with 13 bases left in between. The CDR3 DNA reads as TGCGCCAGCAGCCAATCGACATGGAAGAATGGCTACACCTTC. This sequence encodes CASSQSTWKNGYTF.

Worth noting for this clone: This sample includes further DNA sequences coding for the same CDR3. CDR3 sequence (DNA): TGTGCCAGCAGCTTAACGAGAGATACGCAGTATTTT. Translation gives CASSLTRDTQYF. This chain links TRBV7-3 with TRBJ2-3, with D hard to call. CDR3 length: 12 amino acids. With 0 bases removed from V and 5 bases from J, the gap between germline ends came to 3 bases. From germline, CDR1 is SGHTA and CDR2 FQGTGA.

This chain connects TRBV28 to TRBJ1-1; D gene unclear. There are 12 residues in the CDR3. Germline lookup yields CDR1 MDHEN and CDR2 SYDVKM. V lost 2 bases to trimming and J lost 8 bases, with 9 bases between them. CDR3: CASSLRVGEAFF. CDR3 DNA sequence: TGTGCCAGCAGTTTAAGGGTTGGGGAAGCTTTCTTT.

This sequence joins TRBV19 and TRBJ2-2; D is unresolved. Per germline, CDR1 LNHDA and CDR2 SQIVND (reference sequence). This CDR3 is 13 amino acids long. Trimming removed 3 bases from V and 3 bases from J, with 5 bases in between. The CDR3 coding sequence is TGTGCCAGTAGTATCCCTCACACCGGGGAGCTGTTTTTT. Its protein is CASSIPHTGELFF.

This clone was found once. CDR3 protein: CASSPTTKGFYEQYF. The CDR3 nucleotides are TGTGCCAGCTCACCTACTACCAAAGGGTTTTACGAGCAGTACTTC. V usage is TRBV18 and J usage is TRBJ2-7; D unclear. The V and J ends lost 3 bases and 4 bases respectively, with 16 bases between them. The CDR3 covers 15 residues. Per germline, CDR1 KGHSH and CDR2 LQKENI.

This clone was recorded once. The V call is TRBV11-3, the J call TRBJ2-2; tentative D call: TRBD2 (7 bases). V lost 3 bases and J 8 bases, leaving 25 bases between the germline ends. Looked up from germline, CDR1 is SGHNT and CDR2 is YENEEA. The CDR3 extends over 18 amino acids. CDR3 amino acids: CASSFPSRGRARPGELFF. The CDR3 coding sequence is TGTGCCAGCAGCTTCCCTTCGAGGGGGAGGGCCCGTCCTGGGGAGCTGTTTTTT. Supplemented by reference TRBV11-3 and TRBJ2-2, the full variable domain reads EAGVVQSPRYKIIEKKQPVAFWCNPISGHNTLYWYLQNLGQGPELLIRYENEEAVDDSQLPKDRFSAERLKGVDSTLKIQPAELGDSAVYLCASSFPSRGRARPGELFFGEGSRLTVL.

The V gene is TRBV12-5, the J gene TRBJ2-3, with D tentatively TRBD2 (6 bases). CDR3 length: 14 residues. Germline V gene data show CDR1 as LGHNT and CDR2 as FRNRAP. Trimming cost V 4 bases and J 8 bases, with 16 bases left between them. CDR3 nucleotides: TGTGCTAGTGGTTGGGAGGCTGCATTCGGTACGCAGTATTTT. This encodes CASGWEAAFGTQYF.

J is TRBJ1-2 and V is TRBV25-1; D ambiguous. The CDR3 extends over 15 amino acids. The germline gives CDR1 MGHDK, CDR2 SYGVNS. The V and J ends lost 1 base and 4 bases respectively, with 13 bases between them. The CDR3 DNA is TGTGCCAGCAGTGAATCCCCCGCGGGCCCCTATGGCTACACCTTC. Its protein product is CASSESPAGPYGYTF.

This chain uses TRBV27 with TRBJ2-7; 9 bases are a match to TRBD1. This CDR3 comprises 16 residues. CDR1 is MNHEY and CDR2 is SMNVEV in the germline V gene (reference sequence). Trimming removed 5 bases from V and 1 base from J; junction bases left unmatched: 9. DNA for the CDR3: TGTGCCAGCAGTGCTCTCCCGGGACAGGGATCCTACGAGCAGTACTTC. The encoded protein is CASSALPGQGSYEQYF.

The V and J genes are TRBV4-1 and TRBJ1-5, with D tentatively TRBD1 (6 bases). CDR3 length equals 15 residues. Germline V gene lookup returns CDR1 MGHRA and CDR2 YSYEKL. Trimming took off 2 bases at V and 5 bases at J, with 13 bases between the two ends. CDR3 DNA: TGCGCCAGCAGCCAAACTTACAGGGTCGATCAGCCCCAGCATTTT. This translates into CASSQTYRVDQPQHF.

The count of this clone is one. The V call is TRBV7-9, the J call TRBJ2-7, with a tentative D call TRBD1 (6 bases). Germline loops: CDR1 SEHNR, CDR2 FQNEAQ (reference sequence). The germline V and J ends were trimmed by 4 bases and 6 bases, with 13 bases remaining between them. CDR3 length: 13 amino acids. In DNA form, the CDR3 reads TGTGCCAGCAGCTCGGGACATAGTGGCGAGCAGTACTTC. It codes for CASSSGHSGEQYF.

This clone came up once. This chain connects TRBV30 to TRBJ2-7; 8 bases are shared with TRBD1. The CDR3 consists of 14 residues. Germline CDR1 GTSNPN, CDR2 SVGIG (reference sequence). J lost 2 bases, V lost 4 bases, and 7 bases had no gene match. The CDR3 spells CAWIRTGITYEQYF. In DNA form, the CDR3 reads TGTGCCTGGATCAGGACAGGGATCACCTACGAGCAGTACTTC.

The gene calls are TRBV29-1 and TRBJ1-2, with a weak D call TRBD1 (5 bases). Germline loops: CDR1 SQVTM, CDR2 ANQGSEA. CDR3 length: 15 residues. Trimming removed 4 bases from V and 5 bases from J, with 20 bases in between. DNA of the CDR3: TGCAGCGTTGTGGGCAGGGACCCCCAAGGTTATGGCTACACCTTC. It is translated as CSVVGRDPQGYGYTF.

The V call is TRBV4-1, the J call TRBJ1-1; D perhaps matches TRBD1 (6 bases). Deletions cut 0 bases from V and 3 bases from J, with 17 bases between. The CDR3 runs to 17 residues. Germline V gene lookup returns CDR1 MGHRA and CDR2 YSYEKL. The CDR3, as DNA: TGCGCCAGCAGCCAAGATTGGGGGGGGCGAAAGGACACTGAAGCTTTCTTT. As protein: CASSQDWGGRKDTEAFF.

The chain employs TRBV4-2 and TRBJ2-7, with 8 bases matching TRBD1. V was clipped by 6 bases and J by 1 base; unmatched bases: 8. The CDR3 runs 15 residues. CDR1 and CDR2 from the germline V gene are LGHNA and YNFKEQ. In DNA form, the CDR3 reads TGTGCCAGCAGTCCGGACAGGGCGGTTTCCTACGAGCAGTACTTC. It encodes CASSPDRAVSYEQYF.

The J gene is TRBJ2-1, the V gene TRBV7-9, with D possibly being TRBD2 (6 bases). The length of the CDR3 is 15 residues. Germline CDR1 reads SEHNR; CDR2 reads FQNEAQ (reference sequence). Trimming stripped 4 bases from V and 3 bases from J, with 13 bases between. DNA of the CDR3: TGTGCCAGCAGCTACCCGGAGGGCGTCTACAATGAGCAGTTCTTC. As protein: CASSYPEGVYNEQFF.

This chain links TRBV28 with TRBJ1-5; D is uncertain. The CDR3 totals 12 residues. CDR1 and CDR2 from the germline V gene are MDHEN and SYDVKM. Between the trimmed V and J ends, which lost 6 bases and 5 bases, there was a span of 8 bases. CDR3: CASSPRHQPQHF. The DNA of the CDR3 is TGTGCCAGCAGCCCCCGACATCAGCCCCAGCATTTT.

The CDR3 DNA is TGTGCCAGCAGCGCCCGACTAGCGGGAGTTGGGGACTCCTACGAGCAGTACTTC. It yields the protein CASSARLAGVGDSYEQYF. The rearrangement uses TRBV7-8 and TRBJ2-7, with 12 bases matching TRBD2. The CDR3 runs to 18 residues. Trimming at V came to 5 bases and at J to 0 bases, leaving 11 bases not matched to a gene. Germline lookup yields CDR1 SGHVS and CDR2 FQNEAQ. Complete variable domain (other parts from reference TRBV7-8 and TRBJ2-7): GAGVSQSPRYKVAKRGQDVALRCDPISGHVSLFWYQQALGQGPEFLTYFQNEAQLDKSGLPSDRFFAERPEGSVSTLKIQRTQQEDSAVYLCASSARLAGVGDSYEQYFGPGTRLTVT.

The rearrangement joins TRBV4-1 to TRBJ1-3; TRBD1 is a possible D gene (5 bases). Per the germline V gene, CDR1 is MGHRA and CDR2 is YSYEKL. There are 15 residues in the CDR3. Between the trimmed V and J ends, which lost 5 bases and 0 bases, there was a span of 11 bases. CDR3 sequence (DNA): TGCGCCAGCAGCGGTTGGGACGGCTCTGGAAACACCATATATTTT. This encodes CASSGWDGSGNTIYF.

A note on this clone: The sample has other DNA sequences that encode this CDR3 too. The chain links TRBV27 to TRBJ2-3; 11 nucleotides align to TRBD2. Trimming removed 3 bases from V and 6 bases from J; junction bases left unmatched: 8. CDR3 length: 16 residues. Germline CDR1 MNHEY, CDR2 SMNVEV (reference sequence). Here the CDR3 reads CASSLLLAGGPDTQYF. For the CDR3, the DNA is TGTGCCAGCAGTTTGTTGTTAGCGGGAGGGCCGGATACGCAGTATTTT.